The 11 T cell receptor beta chains in this list originate from one sample, sequenced in a study of cytomegalovirus exposure and HLA in healthy donors. The PCR made use of 60 Vbeta and 13 Jbeta primers. Repertoires were generated with immunoSEQ multiplex PCR, while TCRdb's copy carries only in-frame clones and drops some. The data contain 100,000 to 150,000 clones, 60% to 80% of them singletons. Sequencing input: PBMCs. These receptors were taken from a man aged 45-65 years in good health and CMV-seropositive.

This clone was observed a handful of times. This sequence joins TRBV5-1 and TRBJ2-1; 11 nucleotides match TRBD2. Trimming cost V 2 bases and J 6 bases; bases outside gene matches: 4. The V gene's germline CDR1 is SGHRS and CDR2 YFSETQ. The CDR3 totals 15 residues. The CDR3 reads CASSFLAGGSNEQFF. CDR3 bases: TGCGCCAGCAGCTTCCTAGCGGGGGGTTCCAATGAGCAGTTCTTC.

This chain joins TRBV4-1 and TRBJ2-5, with 14 bases fitting TRBD2. With V trimmed by 1 base and J by 5 bases, 3 bases remained unmatched. The V gene's germline CDR1 is MGHRA and CDR2 YSYEKL. This CDR3 region has 16 residues. CDR3 DNA: TGCGCCAGCAGCCAAGGACTAGCGGGGGGGTACGAGACCCAGTACTTC. The encoded protein is CASSQGLAGGYETQYF.

The J gene is TRBJ1-2, the V gene TRBV7-2; 7 positions match TRBD1. Trimming at V came to 1 base and at J to 4 bases, leaving 6 bases not matched to a gene. The length of the CDR3 is 15 residues. Germline lookup yields CDR1 SGHTA and CDR2 FQGNSA. CDR3 in amino acids: CASSLENRGGYGYTF. The CDR3 nucleotides read TGTGCCAGCAGCTTAGAAAACAGGGGAGGCTATGGCTACACCTTC.

The V gene is TRBV10-2, the J gene TRBJ2-5, with TRBD2 matching 9 bases. The germline V gene has CDR1 WSHSY and CDR2 SAAADI. The V and J ends lost 6 bases and 4 bases, in that order; junction bases with no gene match: 6. The CDR3 length is 14 residues. CDR3 nucleotides: TGCGCCAGCAGACTAGCGGGCCGGGGAGAGACCCAGTACTTC. It translates to CASRLAGRGETQYF.

DNA of the CDR3: TGTGCCGGCACTAGTGTGGAGGGCTATGGCTACACCTTC. It specifies CAGTSVEGYGYTF. The chain carries TRBV2 and TRBJ1-2, with D hard to call. The CDR3 has 13 amino acids. V shed 11 bases and J shed 4 bases, with 17 bases lying between them. Germline V gene sequence: CDR1 SNHLY, CDR2 FYNNEI. The full variable domain, rest sourced from reference TRBV2 and TRBJ1-2, is EPEVTQTPSHQVTQMGQEVILRCVPISNHLYFYWYRQILGQKVEFLVSFYNNEISEKSEIFDDQFSVERPDGSNFTLKIRSTKLEDSAMYFCAGTSVEGYGYTFGSGTRLTVV.

The chain employs TRBV10-1 and TRBJ2-2; a weak D match, TRBD2 (5 bases). The germline gives CDR1 WNHNN, CDR2 SYGVQD (reference sequence). The CDR3 extends over 16 amino acids. The germline V and J ends were trimmed by 3 bases and 3 bases, with 14 bases remaining between them. The CDR3 spells CASSDVGIWDTGELFF. DNA of the CDR3: TGCGCCAGCAGTGATGTCGGGATATGGGACACCGGGGAGCTGTTTTTT.

This sequence joins TRBV5-4 and TRBJ2-1; 12 bases are shared with TRBD2. This CDR3 is 15 amino acids long. Germline trimming cut 2 bases from V and 8 bases from J; bases unmatched to any gene: 5. CDR1 SGHNT and CDR2 YYREEE come from the germline V gene (reference sequence). The CDR3 region is CASSLGLAGGDEQFF. CDR3 coding DNA: TGTGCCAGCAGCTTAGGTCTAGCGGGAGGGGATGAGCAGTTCTTC. The whole variable domain, filled in from reference TRBV5-4 and TRBJ2-1, reads ETGVTQSPTHLIKTRGQQVTLRCSSQSGHNTVSWYQQALGQGPQFIFQYYREEENGRGNFPPRFSGLQFPNYSSELNVNALELDDSALYLCASSLGLAGGDEQFFGPGTRLTVL.

This rearrangement joins TRBV2 to TRBJ1-2; D is possibly TRBD1 (5 bases). The CDR3 is 14 residues long. Germline V gives CDR1 SNHLY, CDR2 FYNNEI. The V and J ends lost 3 bases and 3 bases respectively, with 11 bases between them. Here the CDR3 DNA reads TGTGCCAGCAGTGAGGGAGGGGCGGACTATGGCTACACCTTC. It specifies CASSEGGADYGYTF. The whole variable domain, filled in from reference TRBV2 and TRBJ1-2, reads EPEVTQTPSHQVTQMGQEVILRCVPISNHLYFYWYRQILGQKVEFLVSFYNNEISEKSEIFDDQFSVERPDGSNFTLKIRSTKLEDSAMYFCASSEGGADYGYTFGSGTRLTVV.

This sequence joins TRBV10-3 and TRBJ2-1; TRBD2 matches 12 bases. This CDR3 contains 18 residues. Germline V gives CDR1 ENHRY, CDR2 SYGVKD. The ends lost 6 bases at V and 0 bases at J; junction bases unmatched: 9. The CDR3 protein is CAIRGGTSGLSSYNEQFF. DNA of the CDR3: TGTGCCATCAGGGGGGGGACTAGCGGGTTGAGCTCCTACAATGAGCAGTTCTTC.

In its sample, this clone was seen a few times. The chain uses TRBV28 and TRBJ2-1, with D hard to call. This CDR3 has 15 residues. Germline CDR1 is MDHEN and CDR2 is SYDVKM. V dropped 6 bases and J dropped 5 bases, with 17 bases sitting between them. Here the CDR3 reads CASRVPSRGNNEQFF. In nucleotides, the CDR3 is TGTGCCAGCAGAGTCCCCTCGCGCGGAAACAATGAGCAGTTCTTC.

The chain combines TRBV9 with TRBJ1-2; D may be TRBD1 (6 bases). Trimming shortened V by 4 bases and J by 7 bases, and 11 bases separated the two germline ends. Germline CDR1 reads SGDLS; CDR2 reads YYNGEE. The CDR3 length is 12 residues. The CDR3 nucleotides are TGTGCCAGCAGCCTAGGACAGTTTGGCTACACCTTC. Its protein product is CASSLGQFGYTF.